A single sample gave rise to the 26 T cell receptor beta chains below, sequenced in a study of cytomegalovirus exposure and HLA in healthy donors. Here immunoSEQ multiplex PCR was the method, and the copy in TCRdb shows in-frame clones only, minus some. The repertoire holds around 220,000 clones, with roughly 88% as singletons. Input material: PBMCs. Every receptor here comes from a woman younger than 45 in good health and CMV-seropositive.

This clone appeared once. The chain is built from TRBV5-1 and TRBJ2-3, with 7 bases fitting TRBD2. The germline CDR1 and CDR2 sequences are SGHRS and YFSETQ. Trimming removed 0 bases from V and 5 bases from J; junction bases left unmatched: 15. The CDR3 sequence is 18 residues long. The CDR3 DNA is TGCGCCAGCAGCTTGGCCGTGGGAGGGCTCCTTGGCAGAGATACGCAGTATTTT. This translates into CASSLAVGGLLGRDTQYF.

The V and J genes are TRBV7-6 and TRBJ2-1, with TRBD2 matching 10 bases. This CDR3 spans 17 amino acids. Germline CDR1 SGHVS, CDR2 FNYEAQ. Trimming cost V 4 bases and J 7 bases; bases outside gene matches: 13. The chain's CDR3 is CASSSSAGGPSTNEQFF. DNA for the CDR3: TGTGCCAGCAGCTCATCAGCGGGAGGGCCTTCTACAAATGAGCAGTTCTTC.

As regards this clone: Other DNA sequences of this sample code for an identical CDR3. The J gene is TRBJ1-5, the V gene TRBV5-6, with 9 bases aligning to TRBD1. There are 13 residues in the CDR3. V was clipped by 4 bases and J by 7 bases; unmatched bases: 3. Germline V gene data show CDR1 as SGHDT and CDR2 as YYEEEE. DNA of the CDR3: TGTGCCAGCAGCCAGACAGGGGGGCAGCCCCAGCATTTT. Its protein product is CASSQTGGQPQHF.

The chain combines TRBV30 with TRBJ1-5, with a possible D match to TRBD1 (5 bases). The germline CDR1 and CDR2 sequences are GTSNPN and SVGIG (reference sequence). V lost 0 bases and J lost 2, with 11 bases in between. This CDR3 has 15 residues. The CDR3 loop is CAWSVGRGGNQPQHF. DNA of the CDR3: TGTGCCTGGAGTGTAGGTAGGGGTGGCAATCAGCCCCAGCATTTT.

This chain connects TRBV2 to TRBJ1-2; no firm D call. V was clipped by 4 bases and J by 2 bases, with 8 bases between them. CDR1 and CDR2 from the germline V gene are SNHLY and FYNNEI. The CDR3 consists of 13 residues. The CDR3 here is CASSVRLNYGYTF. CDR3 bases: TGTGCCAGCAGTGTCAGACTGAACTATGGCTACACCTTC.

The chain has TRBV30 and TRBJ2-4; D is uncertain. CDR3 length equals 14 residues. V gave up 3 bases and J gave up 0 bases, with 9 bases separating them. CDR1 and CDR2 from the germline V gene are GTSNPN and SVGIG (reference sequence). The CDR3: CAWSGPIAKNIQYF. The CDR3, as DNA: TGTGCCTGGAGCGGACCGATAGCCAAAAACATTCAGTACTTC.

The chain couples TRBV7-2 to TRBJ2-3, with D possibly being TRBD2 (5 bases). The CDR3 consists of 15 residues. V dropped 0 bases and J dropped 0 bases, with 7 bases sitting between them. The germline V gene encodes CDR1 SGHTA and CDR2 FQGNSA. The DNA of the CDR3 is TGTGCCAGCAGCTTAGCGGGAGTTAGCACAGATACGCAGTATTTT. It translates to CASSLAGVSTDTQYF.

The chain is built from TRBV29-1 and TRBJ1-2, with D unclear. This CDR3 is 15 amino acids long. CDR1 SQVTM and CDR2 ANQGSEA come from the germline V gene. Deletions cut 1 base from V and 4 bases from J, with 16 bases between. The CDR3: CSVEGLQNPPYGYTF. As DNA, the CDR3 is TGCAGCGTTGAAGGACTCCAAAACCCCCCCTATGGCTACACCTTC.

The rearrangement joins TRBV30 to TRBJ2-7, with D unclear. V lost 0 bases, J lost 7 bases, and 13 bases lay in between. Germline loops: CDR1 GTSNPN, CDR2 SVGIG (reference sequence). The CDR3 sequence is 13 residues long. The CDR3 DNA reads TGTGCCTGGAGTGTATCTAGACTTGGGGAGCAGTACTTC. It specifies CAWSVSRLGEQYF.

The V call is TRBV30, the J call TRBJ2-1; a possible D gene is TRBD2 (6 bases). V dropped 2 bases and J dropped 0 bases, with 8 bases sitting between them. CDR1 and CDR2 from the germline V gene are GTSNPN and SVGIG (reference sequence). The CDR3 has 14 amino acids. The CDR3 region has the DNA TGTGCCTGGAGTTTCGGGAGCTCCTACAATGAGCAGTTCTTC. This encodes CAWSFGSSYNEQFF.

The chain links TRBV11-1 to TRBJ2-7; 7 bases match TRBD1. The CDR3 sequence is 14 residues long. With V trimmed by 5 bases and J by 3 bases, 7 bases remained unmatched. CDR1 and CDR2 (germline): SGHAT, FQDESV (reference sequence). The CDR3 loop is CASSETGTDYEQYF. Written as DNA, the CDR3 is TGTGCCAGCAGCGAAACCGGGACAGACTACGAGCAGTACTTC.

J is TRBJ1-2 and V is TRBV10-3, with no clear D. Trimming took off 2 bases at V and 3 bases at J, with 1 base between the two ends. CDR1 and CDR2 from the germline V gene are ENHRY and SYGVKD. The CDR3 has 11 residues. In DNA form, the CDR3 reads TGTGCCATCAGTGAGGACTATGGCTACACCTTC. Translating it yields CAISEDYGYTF.

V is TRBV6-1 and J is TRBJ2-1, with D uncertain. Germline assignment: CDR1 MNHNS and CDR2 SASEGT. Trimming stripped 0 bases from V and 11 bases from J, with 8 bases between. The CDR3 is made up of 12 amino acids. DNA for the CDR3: TGTGCCAGCAGTGAAGCGGTCCCCAAGCAGTTCTTC. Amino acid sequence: CASSEAVPKQFF.

The CDR3 nucleotides read TGTGCCAGCAGCGGAGGGGCTCTTCAATATAGCAATCAGCCCCAGCATTTT. Encoded protein: CASSGGALQYSNQPQHF. The chain uses TRBV28 and TRBJ1-5, with a weak D call TRBD1 (5 bases). Looked up from germline, CDR1 is MDHEN and CDR2 is SYDVKM. The CDR3 has 17 residues. Trimming took 6 bases from V and 0 from J, leaving 18 bases between them.

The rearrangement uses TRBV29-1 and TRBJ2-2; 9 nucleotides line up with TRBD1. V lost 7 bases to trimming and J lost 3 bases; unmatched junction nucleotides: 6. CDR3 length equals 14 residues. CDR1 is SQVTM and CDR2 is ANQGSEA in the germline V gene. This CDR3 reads CSATGGEDTGELFF. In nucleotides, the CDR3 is TGCAGCGCAACAGGGGGCGAGGACACCGGGGAGCTGTTTTTT.

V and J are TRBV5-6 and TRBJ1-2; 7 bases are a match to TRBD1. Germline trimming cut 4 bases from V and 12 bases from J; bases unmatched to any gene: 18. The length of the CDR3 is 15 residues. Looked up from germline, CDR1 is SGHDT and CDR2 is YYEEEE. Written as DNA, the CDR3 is TGTGCCAGCAGCCCTCCCGACCGGCCACAGGGGACGCACACCTTC. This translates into CASSPPDRPQGTHTF.

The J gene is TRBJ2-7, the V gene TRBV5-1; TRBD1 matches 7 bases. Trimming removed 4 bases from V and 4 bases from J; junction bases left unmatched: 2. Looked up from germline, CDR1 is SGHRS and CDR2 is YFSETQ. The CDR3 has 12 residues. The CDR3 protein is CASSRQGYEQYF. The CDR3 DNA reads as TGCGCCAGCAGCCGACAGGGTTACGAGCAGTACTTC.

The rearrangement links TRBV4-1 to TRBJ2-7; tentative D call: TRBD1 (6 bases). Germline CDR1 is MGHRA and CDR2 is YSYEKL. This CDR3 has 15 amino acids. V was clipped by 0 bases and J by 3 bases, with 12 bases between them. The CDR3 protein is CASSQELYRDYEQYF. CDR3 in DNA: TGCGCCAGCAGCCAAGAGCTGTACAGGGACTACGAGCAGTACTTC.

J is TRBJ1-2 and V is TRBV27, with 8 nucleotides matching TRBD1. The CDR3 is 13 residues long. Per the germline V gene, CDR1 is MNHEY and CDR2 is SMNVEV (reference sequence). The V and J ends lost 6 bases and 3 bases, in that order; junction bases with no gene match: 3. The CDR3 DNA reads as TGTGCCAGCAGCCGACAGGGGCACTATGGCTACACCTTC. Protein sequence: CASSRQGHYGYTF.

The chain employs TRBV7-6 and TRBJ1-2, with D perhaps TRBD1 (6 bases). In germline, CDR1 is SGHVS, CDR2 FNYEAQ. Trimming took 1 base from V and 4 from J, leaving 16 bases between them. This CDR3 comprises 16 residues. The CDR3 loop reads CASSLGAGVGGYGYTF. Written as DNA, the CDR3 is TGTGCCAGCAGCTTAGGTGCAGGGGTAGGCGGCTATGGCTACACCTTC.

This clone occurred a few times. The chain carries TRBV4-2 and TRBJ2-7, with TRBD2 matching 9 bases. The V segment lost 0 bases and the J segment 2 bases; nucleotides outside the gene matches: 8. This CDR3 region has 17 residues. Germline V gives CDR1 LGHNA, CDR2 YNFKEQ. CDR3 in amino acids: CASSQDSGSGGTYEQYF. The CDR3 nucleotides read TGTGCCAGCAGCCAAGATAGCGGGAGTGGTGGGACCTACGAGCAGTACTTC.

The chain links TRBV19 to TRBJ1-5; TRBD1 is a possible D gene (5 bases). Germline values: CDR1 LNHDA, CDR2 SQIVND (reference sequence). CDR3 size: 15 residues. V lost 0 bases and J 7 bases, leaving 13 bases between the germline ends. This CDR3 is CASSIDKTRQQPQHF. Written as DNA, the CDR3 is TGTGCCAGTAGTATAGATAAGACAAGACAGCAGCCCCAGCATTTT.

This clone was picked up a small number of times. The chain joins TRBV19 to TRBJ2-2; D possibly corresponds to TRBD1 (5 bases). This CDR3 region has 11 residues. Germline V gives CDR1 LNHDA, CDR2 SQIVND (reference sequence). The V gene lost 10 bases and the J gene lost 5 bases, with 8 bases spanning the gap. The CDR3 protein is CATRQTGELFF. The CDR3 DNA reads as TGTGCCACACGACAGACCGGGGAGCTGTTTTTT.

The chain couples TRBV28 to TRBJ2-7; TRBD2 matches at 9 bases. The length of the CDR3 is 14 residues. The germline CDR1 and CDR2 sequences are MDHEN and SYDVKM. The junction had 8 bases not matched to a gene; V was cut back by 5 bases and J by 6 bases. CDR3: CASSTLAGSFEQYF. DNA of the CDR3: TGTGCCAGCAGTACCCTAGCGGGATCTTTCGAGCAGTACTTC.

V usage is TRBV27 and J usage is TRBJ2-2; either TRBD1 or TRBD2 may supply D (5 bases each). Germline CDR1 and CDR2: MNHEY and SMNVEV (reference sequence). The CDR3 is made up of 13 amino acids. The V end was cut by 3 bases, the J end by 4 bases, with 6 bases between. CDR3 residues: CASSLGVTGELFF. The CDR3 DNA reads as TGTGCCAGCAGTTTGGGGGTCACCGGGGAGCTGTTTTTT.

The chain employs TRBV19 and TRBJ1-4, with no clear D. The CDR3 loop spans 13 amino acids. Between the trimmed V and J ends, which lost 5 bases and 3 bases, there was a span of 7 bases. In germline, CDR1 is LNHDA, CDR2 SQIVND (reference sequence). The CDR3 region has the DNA TGTGCCAGTAGTGTTCCCCCTAATGAAAAACTGTTTTTT. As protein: CASSVPPNEKLFF.